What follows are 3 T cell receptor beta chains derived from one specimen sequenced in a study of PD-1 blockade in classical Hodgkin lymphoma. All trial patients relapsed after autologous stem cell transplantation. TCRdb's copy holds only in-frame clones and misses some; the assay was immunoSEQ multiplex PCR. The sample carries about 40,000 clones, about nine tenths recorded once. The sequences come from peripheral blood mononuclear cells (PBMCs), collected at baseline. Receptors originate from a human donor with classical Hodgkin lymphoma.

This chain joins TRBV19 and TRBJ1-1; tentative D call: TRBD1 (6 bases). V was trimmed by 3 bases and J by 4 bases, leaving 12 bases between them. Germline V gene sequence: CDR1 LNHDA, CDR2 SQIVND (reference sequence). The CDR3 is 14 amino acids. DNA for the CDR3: TGTGCCAGTAGTATTTCAGGGGTGGGCACTGAAGCTTTCTTT. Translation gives CASSISGVGTEAFF. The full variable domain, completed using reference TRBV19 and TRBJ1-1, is DGGITQSPKYLFRKEGQNVTLSCEQNLNHDAMYWYRQDPGQGLRLIYYSQIVNDFQKGDIAEGYSVSREKKESFPLTVTSAQKNPTAFYLCASSISGVGTEAFFGQGTRLTVV.

This CDR3 reads CASSLAPYNEQFF. CDR3 nucleotides: TGTGCCAGCAGCTTAGCCCCGTACAATGAGCAGTTCTTC. The chain links TRBV7-2 to TRBJ2-1; D unresolved. This CDR3 has 13 amino acids. The germline CDR1 and CDR2 sequences are SGHTA and FQGNSA. V was pared by 0 bases and J by 4 bases, with 4 bases between.

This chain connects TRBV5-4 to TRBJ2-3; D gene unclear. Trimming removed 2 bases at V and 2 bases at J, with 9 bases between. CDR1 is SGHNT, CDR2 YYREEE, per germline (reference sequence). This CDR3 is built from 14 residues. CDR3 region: CASSFSRVTDTQYF. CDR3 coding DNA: TGTGCCAGCAGCTTTTCTCGGGTCACAGATACGCAGTATTTT.